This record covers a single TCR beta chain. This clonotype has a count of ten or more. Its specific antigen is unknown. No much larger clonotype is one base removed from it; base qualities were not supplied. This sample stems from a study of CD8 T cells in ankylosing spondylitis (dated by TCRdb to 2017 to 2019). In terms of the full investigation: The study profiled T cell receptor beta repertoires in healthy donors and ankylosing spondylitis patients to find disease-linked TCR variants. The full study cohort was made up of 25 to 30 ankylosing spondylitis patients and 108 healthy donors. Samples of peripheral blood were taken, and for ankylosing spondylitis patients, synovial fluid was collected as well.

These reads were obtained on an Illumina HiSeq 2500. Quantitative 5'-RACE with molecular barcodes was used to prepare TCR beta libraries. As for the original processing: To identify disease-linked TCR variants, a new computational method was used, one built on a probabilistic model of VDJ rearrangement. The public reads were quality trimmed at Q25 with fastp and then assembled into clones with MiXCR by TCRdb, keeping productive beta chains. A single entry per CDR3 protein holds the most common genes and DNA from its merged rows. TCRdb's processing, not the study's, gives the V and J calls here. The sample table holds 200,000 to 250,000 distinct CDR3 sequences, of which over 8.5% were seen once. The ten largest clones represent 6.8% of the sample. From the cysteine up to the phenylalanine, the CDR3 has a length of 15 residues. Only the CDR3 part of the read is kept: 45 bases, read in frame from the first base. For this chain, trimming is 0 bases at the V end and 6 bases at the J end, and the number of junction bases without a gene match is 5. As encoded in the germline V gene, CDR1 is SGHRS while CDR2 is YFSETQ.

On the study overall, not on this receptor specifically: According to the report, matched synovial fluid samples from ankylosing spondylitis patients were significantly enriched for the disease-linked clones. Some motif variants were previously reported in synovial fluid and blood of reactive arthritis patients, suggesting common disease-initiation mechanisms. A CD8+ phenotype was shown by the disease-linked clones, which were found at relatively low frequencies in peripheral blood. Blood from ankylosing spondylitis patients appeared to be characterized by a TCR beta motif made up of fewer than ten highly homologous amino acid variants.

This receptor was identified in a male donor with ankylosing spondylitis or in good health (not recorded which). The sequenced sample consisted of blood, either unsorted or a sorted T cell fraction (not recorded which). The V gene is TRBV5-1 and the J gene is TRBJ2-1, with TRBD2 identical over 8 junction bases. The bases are TGCGCCAGCAGCTTGGGTCTAGCGGGTCCCAATGAGCAGTTCTTC. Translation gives CASSLGLAGPNEQFF.